The T cell receptor beta chain under discussion was sequenced for a study of control samples from healthy donors and cancer patients. The CDR3 has 15 residues. The germline V gene has CDR1 LNHDA and CDR2 SQIVND (reference sequence). V lost 6 bases, J lost 3 bases, and 18 bases lay in between. The repertoire was sequenced with immunoSEQ multiplex PCR; TCRdb's copy has only in-frame clones and lacks some. Seen here are 90,000 to 95,000 clones, around four fifths observed once, and the top ten hold around a fifth. The source is a man aged 30-40 years in good health. The V call is TRBV19, the J call TRBJ2-7; D is possibly TRBD1 or TRBD2 (5 bases each). The sample taken for sequencing was blood. The CDR3 nucleotides read TGTGCCAGTAGCACAGAGCCGGGACGATACTACGAGCAGTACTTC. Protein product: CASSTEPGRYYEQYF.